This TCR beta chain was identified during a study of T cell repertoires in cytomegalovirus infection. Turning to the study itself: CMV epitopes that were recently identified and HLA-C-restricted were used alongside well-studied HLA-B-restricted ones. A matching HLA type, together with CMV infection, was signaled by public TCR beta signatures.

J lost 3 bases, V lost 3 bases, and 1 base had no gene match. The germline CDR1 and CDR2 sequences are MNHEY and SMNVEV (reference sequence). CDR3 length: 13 amino acids. TCRdb re-analysed the reads in MiXCR, keeping a single row per CDR3 protein. The data contain 650,000 to 900,000 distinct CDR3 sequences, roughly 33% of them singletons. The sample holds many counts of this clonotype. The antigen is unknown. Regarding the study as a whole: There were HLA-C-restricted CMV-specific TCR beta clonotypes dominating the ex vivo response. Accumulated public TCR beta family frequency recognized individuals carrying CMV together with the relevant HLA.

The input for sequencing was cultured CD8+ T cells from PBMCs, taken from culture after CMV antigen stimulation. The sequence derives from a human donor in good health (CMV status not recorded). Some clones in this sample may be carry-over from other donors' samples. The chain carries TRBV27 and TRBJ1-1; TRBD1 agrees at 7 bases. CDR3 in amino acids: CASSFTGDTEAFF. CDR3 DNA: TGTGCCAGCAGTTTCACAGGGGACACTGAAGCTTTCTTT.